This T cell receptor beta chain was documented in a study of shared clonotypes between healthy human individuals. On the study more broadly: Per donor, three plates held CD4 naive cells, three held CD4 memory, two held CD8 naive and one held CD8 memory.

Worth noting for this clone: Antigen specificity is unknown.

Study-level results: The researchers took only blood, and tissue repertoires probably look different. Clonotypes that were shared across a handful of donors made up roughly 5% of naive CD4 clonotypes.

On sorted subsets, replicate PCRs used about 200 ng DNA, or tens of thousands of T cell genomes. The method was immunoSEQ multiplex PCR; TCRdb's version includes in-frame clones alone and lacks a portion of them. The repertoire holds about 2.1 million clones, with 85% to 95% as singletons. Germline V gene sequence: CDR1 MDHEN, CDR2 SYDVKM. This CDR3 contains 16 residues. Trimming left V 4 bases short and J 4 bases short, with 18 bases between. CD45RO-negative, CCR7-positively selected cells formed the naive CD8 fraction, excluding terminally differentiated effector memory CD45RA+ cells. Sequencing was carried out using naive CD8+ T cells from PBMCs. This TCR came from a man younger than 30 in good health. Some clones in this sample may be carry-over from other donors' samples. The V call is TRBV28, the J call TRBJ2-3; a possible D gene is TRBD1 (6 bases). In DNA form, the CDR3 reads TGTGCCAGCAGTTACCGGGACACCGGTTTTGCAGATACGCAGTATTTT. Its translation: CASSYRDTGFADTQYF. The entire variable domain, with the rest obtained from reference TRBV28 and TRBJ2-3, is as follows: DVKVTQSSRYLVKRTGEKVFLECVQDMDHENMFWYRQDPGLGLRLIYFSYDVKMKEKGDIPEGYSVSREKKERFSLILESASTNQTSMYLCASSYRDTGFADTQYFGPGTRLTVL.